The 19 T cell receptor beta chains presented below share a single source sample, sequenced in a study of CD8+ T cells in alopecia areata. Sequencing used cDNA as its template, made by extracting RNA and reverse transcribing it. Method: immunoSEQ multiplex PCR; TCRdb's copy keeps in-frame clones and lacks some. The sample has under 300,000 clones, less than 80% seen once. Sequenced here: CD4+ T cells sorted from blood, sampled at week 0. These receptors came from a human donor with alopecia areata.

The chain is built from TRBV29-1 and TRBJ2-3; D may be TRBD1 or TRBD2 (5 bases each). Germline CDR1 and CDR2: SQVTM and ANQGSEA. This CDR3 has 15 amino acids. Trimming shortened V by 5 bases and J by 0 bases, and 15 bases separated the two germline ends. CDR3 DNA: TGCAGCGTTCTAGGGGACGGCCAAAGCACAGATACGCAGTATTTT. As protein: CSVLGDGQSTDTQYF.

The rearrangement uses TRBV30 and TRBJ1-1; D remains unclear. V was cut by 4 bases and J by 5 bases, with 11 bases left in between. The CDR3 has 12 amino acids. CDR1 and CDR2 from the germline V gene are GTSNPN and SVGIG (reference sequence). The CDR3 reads CAWNPGPTEAFF. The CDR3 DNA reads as TGTGCCTGGAACCCAGGTCCGACTGAAGCTTTCTTT.

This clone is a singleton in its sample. The chain's CDR3 is CASRLRGVQETQYF. The DNA of the CDR3 is TGCGCCAGCAGATTACGGGGGGTCCAAGAGACCCAGTACTTC. The genes are TRBV5-1 and TRBJ2-5; 7 bases match TRBD2. Per germline, CDR1 SGHRS and CDR2 YFSETQ. V was clipped by 5 bases and J by 1 base; unmatched bases: 5. The CDR3 loop spans 14 amino acids.

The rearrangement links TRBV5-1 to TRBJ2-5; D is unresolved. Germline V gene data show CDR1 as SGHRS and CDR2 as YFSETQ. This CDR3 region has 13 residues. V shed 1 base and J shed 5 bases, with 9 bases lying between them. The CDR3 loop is CASSLSSWETQYF. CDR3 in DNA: TGCGCCAGCAGCTTGTCCTCCTGGGAGACCCAGTACTTC.

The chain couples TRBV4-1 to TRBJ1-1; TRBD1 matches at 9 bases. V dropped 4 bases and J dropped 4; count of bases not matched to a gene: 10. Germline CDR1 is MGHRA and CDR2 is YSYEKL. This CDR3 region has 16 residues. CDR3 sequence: CASSPDPGTGFTEAFF. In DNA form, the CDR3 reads TGCGCCAGCAGCCCCGATCCCGGGACAGGGTTCACTGAAGCTTTCTTT.

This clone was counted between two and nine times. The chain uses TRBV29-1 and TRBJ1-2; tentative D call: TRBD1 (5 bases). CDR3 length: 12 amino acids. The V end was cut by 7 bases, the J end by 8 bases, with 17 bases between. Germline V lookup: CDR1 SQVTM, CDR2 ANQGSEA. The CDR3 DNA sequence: TGCAGCGCTGGTTTGGGGGTTAGGGGCTACACCTTC. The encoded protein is CSAGLGVRGYTF.

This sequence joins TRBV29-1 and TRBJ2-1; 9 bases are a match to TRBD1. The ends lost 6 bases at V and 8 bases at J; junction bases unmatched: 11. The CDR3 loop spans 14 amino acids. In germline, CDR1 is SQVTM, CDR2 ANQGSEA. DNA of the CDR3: TGCAGCGTAAACCGAGGACAGGGGCGGCATGAGCAGTTCTTC. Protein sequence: CSVNRGQGRHEQFF.

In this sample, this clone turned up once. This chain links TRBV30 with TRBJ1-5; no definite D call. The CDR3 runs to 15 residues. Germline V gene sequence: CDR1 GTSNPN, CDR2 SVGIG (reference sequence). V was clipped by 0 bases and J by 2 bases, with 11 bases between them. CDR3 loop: CAWSVPGLGNQPQHF. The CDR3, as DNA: TGTGCCTGGAGTGTACCGGGCCTCGGCAATCAGCCCCAGCATTTT.

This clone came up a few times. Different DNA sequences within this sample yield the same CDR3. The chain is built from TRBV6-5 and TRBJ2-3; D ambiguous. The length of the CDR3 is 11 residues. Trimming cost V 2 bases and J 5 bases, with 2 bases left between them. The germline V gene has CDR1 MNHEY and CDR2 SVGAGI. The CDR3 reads CASSYGDTQYF. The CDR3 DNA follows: TGTGCCAGCAGTTACGGAGATACGCAGTATTTT.

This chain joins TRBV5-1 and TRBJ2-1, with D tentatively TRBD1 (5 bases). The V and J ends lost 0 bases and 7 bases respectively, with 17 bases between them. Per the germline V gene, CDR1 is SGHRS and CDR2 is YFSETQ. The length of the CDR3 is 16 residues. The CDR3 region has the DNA TGCGCCAGCAGCTTGGCGGTTCAGGGAAGTACTAATGAGCAGTTCTTC. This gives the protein CASSLAVQGSTNEQFF.

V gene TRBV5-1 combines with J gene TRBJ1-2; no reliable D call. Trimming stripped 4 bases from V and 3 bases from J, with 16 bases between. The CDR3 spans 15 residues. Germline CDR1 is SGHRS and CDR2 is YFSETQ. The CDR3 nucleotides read TGCGCCAGCAGCCCCAAGGGCTTTATGGACTATGGCTACACCTTC. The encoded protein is CASSPKGFMDYGYTF.

DNA of the CDR3: TGTGCCTGGACCGGTGCCGCAGGGAACTATGGCTACACCTTC. It yields the protein CAWTGAAGNYGYTF. The chain uses TRBV30 and TRBJ1-2; maybe TRBD1 (5 bases). Germline-derived CDR1 and CDR2 are GTSNPN and SVGIG (reference sequence). The CDR3 is 14 amino acids. V was trimmed by 4 bases and J by 2 bases, leaving 14 bases between them.

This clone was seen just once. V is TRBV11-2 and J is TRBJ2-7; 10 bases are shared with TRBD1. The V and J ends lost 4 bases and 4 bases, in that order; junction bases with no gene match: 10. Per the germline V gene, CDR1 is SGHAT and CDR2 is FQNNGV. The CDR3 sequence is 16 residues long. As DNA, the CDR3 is TGTGCCAGCAGCTCCGTCCGGGACAGGGGCCCTTACGAGCAGTACTTC. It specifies CASSSVRDRGPYEQYF.

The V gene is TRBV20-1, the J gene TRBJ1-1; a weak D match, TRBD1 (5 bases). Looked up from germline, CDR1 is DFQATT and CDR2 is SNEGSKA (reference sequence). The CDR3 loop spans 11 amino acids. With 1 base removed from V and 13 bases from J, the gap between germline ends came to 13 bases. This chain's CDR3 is CSARGSGLDFF. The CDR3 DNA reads TGCAGTGCTAGAGGTTCAGGGCTGGATTTCTTT.

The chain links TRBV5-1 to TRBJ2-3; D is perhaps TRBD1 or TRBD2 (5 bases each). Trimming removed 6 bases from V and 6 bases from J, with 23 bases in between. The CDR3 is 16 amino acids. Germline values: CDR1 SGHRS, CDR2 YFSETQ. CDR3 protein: CASNQLDRDPGDTQYF. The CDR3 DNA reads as TGCGCCAGCAACCAATTAGACCGGGACCCAGGGGATACGCAGTATTTT.

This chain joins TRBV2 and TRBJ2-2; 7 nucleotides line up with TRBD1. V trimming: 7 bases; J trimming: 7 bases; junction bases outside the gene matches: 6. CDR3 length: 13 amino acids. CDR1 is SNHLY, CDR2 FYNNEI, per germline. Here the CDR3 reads CASTVQGHGELFF. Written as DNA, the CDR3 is TGTGCCAGCACAGTACAGGGGCACGGGGAGCTGTTTTTT. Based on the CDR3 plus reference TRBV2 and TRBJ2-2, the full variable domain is EPEVTQTPSHQVTQMGQEVILRCVPISNHLYFYWYRQILGQKVEFLVSFYNNEISEKSEIFDDQFSVERPDGSNFTLKIRSTKLEDSAMYFCASTVQGHGELFFGEGSRLTVL.

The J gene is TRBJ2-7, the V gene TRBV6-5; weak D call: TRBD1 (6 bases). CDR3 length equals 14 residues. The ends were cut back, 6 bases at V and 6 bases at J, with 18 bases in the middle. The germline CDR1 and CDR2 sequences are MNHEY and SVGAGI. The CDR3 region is CASREQTGPREQYF. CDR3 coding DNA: TGTGCCAGCAGGGAACAGACAGGTCCACGCGAGCAGTACTTC.

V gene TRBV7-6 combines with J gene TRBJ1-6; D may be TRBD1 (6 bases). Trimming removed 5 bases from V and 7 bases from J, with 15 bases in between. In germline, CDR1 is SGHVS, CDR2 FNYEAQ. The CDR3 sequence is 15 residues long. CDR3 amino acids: CASSVRQDWNSPLHF. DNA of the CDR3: TGTGCCAGCAGCGTCCGACAGGATTGGAATTCACCCCTCCACTTT.

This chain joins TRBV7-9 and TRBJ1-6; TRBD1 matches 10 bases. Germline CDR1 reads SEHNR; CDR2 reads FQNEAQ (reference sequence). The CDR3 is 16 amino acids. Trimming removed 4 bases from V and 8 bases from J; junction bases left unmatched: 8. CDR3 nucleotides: TGTGCCAGCAGCTGGAGACAGGGGGCCGTGGATTCACCCCTCCACTTT. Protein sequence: CASSWRQGAVDSPLHF.